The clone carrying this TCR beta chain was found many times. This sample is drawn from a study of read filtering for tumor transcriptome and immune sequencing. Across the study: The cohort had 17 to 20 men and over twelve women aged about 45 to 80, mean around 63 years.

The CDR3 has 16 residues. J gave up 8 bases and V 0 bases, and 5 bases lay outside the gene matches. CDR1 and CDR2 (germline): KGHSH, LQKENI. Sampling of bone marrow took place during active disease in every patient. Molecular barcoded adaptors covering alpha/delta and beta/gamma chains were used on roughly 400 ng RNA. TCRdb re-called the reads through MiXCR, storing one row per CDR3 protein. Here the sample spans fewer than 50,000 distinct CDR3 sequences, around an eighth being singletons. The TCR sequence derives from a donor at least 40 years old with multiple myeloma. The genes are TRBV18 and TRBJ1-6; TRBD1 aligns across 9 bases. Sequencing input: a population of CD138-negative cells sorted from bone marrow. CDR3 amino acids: CASSPPWTGADSPLHF. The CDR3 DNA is TGTGCCAGCTCACCACCGTGGACAGGGGCCGATTCACCCCTCCACTTT.